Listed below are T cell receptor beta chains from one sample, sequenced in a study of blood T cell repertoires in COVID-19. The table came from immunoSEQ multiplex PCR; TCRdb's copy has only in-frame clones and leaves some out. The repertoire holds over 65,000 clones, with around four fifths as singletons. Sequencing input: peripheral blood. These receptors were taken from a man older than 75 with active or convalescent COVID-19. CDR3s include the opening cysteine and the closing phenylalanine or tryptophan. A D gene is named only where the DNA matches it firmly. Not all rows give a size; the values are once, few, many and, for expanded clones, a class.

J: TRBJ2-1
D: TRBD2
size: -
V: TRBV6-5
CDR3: CASSYTRLAGEQFF
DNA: TGTGCCAGCAGTTACACCCGACTAGCGGGAGAGCAGTTCTTC

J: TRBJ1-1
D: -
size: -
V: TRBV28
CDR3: CASSPRLLNTEAFF
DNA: TGTGCCAGCAGTCCTCGACTCCTGAACACTGAAGCTTTCTTT

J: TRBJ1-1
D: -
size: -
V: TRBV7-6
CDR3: CASSPERGTEAFF
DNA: TGTGCCAGCAGCCCCGAGCGGGGCACTGAAGCTTTCTTT

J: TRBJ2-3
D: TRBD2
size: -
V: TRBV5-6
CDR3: CASSYLAGVTDTQYF
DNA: TGTGCCAGCAGCTACCTAGCGGGGGTGACAGATACGCAGTATTTT

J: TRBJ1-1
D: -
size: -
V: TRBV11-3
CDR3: CASSLENGGTEAFF
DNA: TGTGCCAGCAGCTTAGAGAATGGGGGGACTGAAGCTTTCTTT

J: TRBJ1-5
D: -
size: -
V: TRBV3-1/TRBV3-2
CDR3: CASSQEPSYQPQHF
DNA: TGTGCCAGCAGCCAAGAACCTTCCTACCAGCCCCAGCATTTT

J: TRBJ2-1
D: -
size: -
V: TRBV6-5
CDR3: CASRGGYEQFF
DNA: TGTGCCAGCAGAGGCGGCTATGAGCAGTTCTTC

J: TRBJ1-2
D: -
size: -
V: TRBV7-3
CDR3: CASSTGPGGGYTF
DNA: TGTGCCAGCAGCACGGGACCGGGGGGCGGCTACACCTTC

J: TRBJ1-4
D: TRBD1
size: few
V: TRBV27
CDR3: CASRSWDRAPEKLFF
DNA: TGTGCCAGCAGGTCCTGGGACAGGGCCCCTGAAAAACTGTTTTTT

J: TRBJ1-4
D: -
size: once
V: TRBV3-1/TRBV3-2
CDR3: CASSQDFQATNEKLFF
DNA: TGTGCCAGCAGCCAAGATTTCCAGGCAACTAATGAAAAACTGTTTTTT

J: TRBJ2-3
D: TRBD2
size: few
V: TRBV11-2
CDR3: CASSSIYGGGTDTQYF
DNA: TGTGCCAGCAGCTCTATATACGGGGGGGGGACAGATACGCAGTATTTT

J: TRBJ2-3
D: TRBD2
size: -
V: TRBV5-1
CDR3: CASSPGLAGGLIGRTDTQYF
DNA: TGCGCCAGCAGCCCCGGACTAGCGGGGGGCCTGATAGGGCGCACAGATACGCAGTATTTT

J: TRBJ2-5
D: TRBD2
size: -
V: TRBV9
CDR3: CASSVGGTSRAQETQYF
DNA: TGTGCCAGCAGCGTAGGAGGGACTAGCAGGGCCCAAGAGACCCAGTACTTC

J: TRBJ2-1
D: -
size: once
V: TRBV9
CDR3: CASSVAPGQYNEQFF
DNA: TGTGCCAGCAGCGTAGCCCCAGGACAATACAATGAGCAGTTCTTC

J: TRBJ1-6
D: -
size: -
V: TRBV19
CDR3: CASSYPGTLNSPLHF
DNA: TGTGCCAGTAGCTACCCCGGGACACTGAATTCACCCCTCCACTTT

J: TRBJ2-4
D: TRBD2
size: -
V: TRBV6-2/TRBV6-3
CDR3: CASSSLAGGLAKNIQYF
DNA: TGTGCCAGCAGTTCCCTAGCGGGAGGGCTAGCCAAAAACATTCAGTACTTC